The 27 T cell receptor beta chains below were found in one sample sequenced in a study of immune evolution from preneoplasia to lung adenocarcinoma. Libraries were prepared by immunoSEQ multiplex PCR; TCRdb keeps only in-frame clonotypes and omits some of them. The repertoire consists of around 10,000 clones, with 90% occurring once and the leading ten covering approximately 2.3%. The material sequenced was FFPE invasive lung adenocarcinoma tissue. The receptor set was obtained from a person aged 65-85 years with invasive lung adenocarcinoma.

The chain uses TRBV5-1 and TRBJ2-7; D may match TRBD1 or TRBD2 (5 bases each). CDR1 is SGHRS, CDR2 YFSETQ, per germline. The CDR3 sequence is 14 residues long. The V end lost 7 bases, the J end lost 6 bases, and 20 bases lay between the germline ends. The CDR3 sequence is CASRLERGSGEQYF. CDR3 in DNA: TGCGCCAGCCGCCTCGAGAGGGGTTCGGGCGAGCAGTACTTC.

The chain employs TRBV18 and TRBJ2-3, with unresolved D. The germline V and J ends were trimmed by 4 bases and 2 bases, with 4 bases remaining between them. This CDR3 has 12 residues. Looked up from germline, CDR1 is KGHSH and CDR2 is LQKENI. The CDR3, as DNA: TGTGCCAGCTCACTTAACACAGATACGCAGTATTTT. Protein product: CASSLNTDTQYF. Using reference TRBV18 and TRBJ2-3 for the parts outside the CDR3, the full variable domain is NAGVMQNPRHLVRRRGQEARLRCSPMKGHSHVYWYRQLPEEGLKFMVYLQKENIIDESGMPKERFSAEFPKEGPSILRIQQVVRGDSAAYFCASSLNTDTQYFGPGTRLTVL.

The V and J genes are TRBV7-9 and TRBJ2-7, with TRBD1 matching 7 bases. There are 15 residues in the CDR3. V was clipped by 5 bases and J by 3 bases; unmatched bases: 10. CDR1 SEHNR and CDR2 FQNEAQ come from the germline V gene (reference sequence). The CDR3 spells CASSRTGAPDYEQYF. CDR3 in DNA: TGTGCCAGCAGCCGAACAGGGGCCCCGGACTACGAGCAGTACTTC.

The V and J genes are TRBV19 and TRBJ1-5, with 11 bases fitting TRBD1. V lost 7 bases, J lost 16 bases, and 12 bases stayed unmatched. Looked up from germline, CDR1 is LNHDA and CDR2 is SQIVND (reference sequence). CDR3 length: 13 residues. CDR3 coding DNA: TGTGCCAGTACCAAGGACAGGGGGCACAAATGTCATTTT. Residues: CASTKDRGHKCHF.

This clone was counted a single time. The chain uses TRBV27 and TRBJ1-1; 9 bases agree with TRBD1. With V trimmed by 3 bases and J by 3 bases, 8 bases remained unmatched. CDR3 length equals 16 residues. The germline V gene has CDR1 MNHEY and CDR2 SMNVEV (reference sequence). The DNA for the CDR3 is TGTGCCAGCAGTTTCGCCCCGACAGGGGGAGACACTGAAGCTTTCTTT. Its translation: CASSFAPTGGDTEAFF.

This clone showed up just once. The V call is TRBV4-1, the J call TRBJ1-5; the match to TRBD1 covers 9 bases. V lost 4 bases, J lost 3 bases, and 7 bases stayed unmatched. The germline CDR1 and CDR2 sequences are MGHRA and YSYEKL. The CDR3 runs 16 residues. The chain's CDR3 is CASSRGGQGHNQPQHF. CDR3 bases: TGCGCCAGCAGCCGGGGGGGACAGGGACACAATCAGCCCCAGCATTTT.

The chain uses TRBV5-4 and TRBJ1-1; a weak D match, TRBD1 (6 bases). The CDR3 is made up of 18 amino acids. Germline V gene data show CDR1 as SGHNT and CDR2 as YYREEE (reference sequence). V lost 4 bases and J 3 bases, leaving 25 bases between the germline ends. CDR3 sequence: CASSRDRTVIPGDTEAFF. CDR3 DNA sequence: TGTGCCAGCAGCAGAGACCGGACAGTCATACCGGGAGACACTGAAGCTTTCTTT.

The chain has TRBV6-5 and TRBJ1-1; 7 bases are shared with TRBD1. CDR1 is MNHEY, CDR2 SVGAGI, per germline. The CDR3 has 13 residues. V gave up 7 bases and J gave up 4 bases; unmatched junction bases: 6. DNA for the CDR3: TGTGCCAGCATTCGACAGGGTGGCACTGAAGCTTTCTTT. As protein: CASIRQGGTEAFF.

This clone appeared a few times. The chain is built from TRBV7-3 and TRBJ1-1; no clear D. The CDR3 runs 13 residues. V shed 0 bases and J shed 3 bases, with 5 bases lying between them. The germline CDR1 and CDR2 sequences are SGHTA and FQGTGA. CDR3 DNA: TGTGCCAGCAGCTTAACGTTGGACACTGAAGCTTTCTTT. Translation: CASSLTLDTEAFF.

By share of the sample, this clone is medium-sized (0.01 to 0.1%). This chain links TRBV19 with TRBJ1-3; D gene ambiguous. Germline V CDR1 and CDR2: LNHDA, SQIVND (reference sequence). Trimming took 3 bases from V and 4 from J, leaving 4 bases between them. The CDR3 runs to 12 residues. The CDR3 nucleotides read TGTGCCAGTAGTATTCTCGGAAACACCATATATTTT. It codes for CASSILGNTIYF.

The gene calls are TRBV5-4 and TRBJ1-4, with D possibly TRBD1 on 5 matching bases. The CDR3 contains 14 residues. CDR1 and CDR2 from the germline V gene are SGHNT and YYREEE (reference sequence). Trimming shortened V by 4 bases and J by 4 bases, and 11 bases separated the two germline ends. CDR3 nucleotide sequence: TGTGCCAGCAGCATTAGGGGAGATAATGAAAAACTGTTTTTT. Translation: CASSIRGDNEKLFF.

The DNA for the CDR3 is TGTGCCAGCAGCCGAAGGCCCCAAACGGGCAATGAGCAGTTCTTC. Its translation is CASSRRPQTGNEQFF. The chain recombines TRBV9 with TRBJ2-1; D remains ambiguous. The CDR3 is 15 residues long. Germline lookup yields CDR1 SGDLS and CDR2 YYNGEE. V was clipped by 4 bases and J by 6 bases, with 17 bases between them.

The J gene is TRBJ2-1, the V gene TRBV7-2; D might be TRBD1 (5 bases). The CDR3 covers 16 residues. Trimming took 1 base from V and 10 from J, leaving 20 bases between them. The germline V gene encodes CDR1 SGHTA and CDR2 FQGNSA. The CDR3 sequence: CASSLGAGRLNVEQFF. For the CDR3, the DNA is TGTGCCAGCAGCTTAGGGGCAGGGCGTCTCAATGTGGAGCAGTTCTTC.

V and J are TRBV25-1 and TRBJ2-1; 7 bases agree with TRBD2. V dropped 7 bases and J dropped 4; count of bases not matched to a gene: 7. Germline V CDR1 and CDR2: MGHDK, SYGVNS. This CDR3 has 14 amino acids. CDR3 loop: CASMGLAAYNEQFF. In nucleotides, the CDR3 is TGTGCCAGCATGGGCCTAGCGGCTTACAATGAGCAGTTCTTC.

The chain is built from TRBV28 and TRBJ1-3; D uncertain. There are 13 residues in the CDR3. Trimming took off 5 bases at V and 3 bases at J, with 8 bases between the two ends. Germline loops: CDR1 MDHEN, CDR2 SYDVKM. CDR3 region: CASSPWDGNTIYF. The DNA for the CDR3 is TGTGCCAGCAGTCCGTGGGATGGAAACACCATATATTTT.

The chain employs TRBV28 and TRBJ2-7; TRBD2 might be the D (5 bases). Germline CDR1 reads MDHEN; CDR2 reads SYDVKM. Trimming took off 5 bases at V and 0 bases at J, with 14 bases between the two ends. The CDR3 runs to 15 residues. CDR3 amino acids: CASSGFGERSYEQYF. The CDR3 DNA follows: TGTGCCAGCAGTGGGTTCGGGGAGCGCTCCTACGAGCAGTACTTC.

The chain links TRBV7-8 to TRBJ1-5, with D perhaps matching TRBD1 (5 bases). V was clipped by 3 bases and J by 0 bases, with 9 bases between them. CDR1 and CDR2 (germline): SGHVS, FQNEAQ. The CDR3 contains 15 residues. The CDR3 sequence: CASSLSGLSNQPQHF. In DNA form, the CDR3 reads TGTGCCAGCAGCTTGTCGGGACTTAGCAATCAGCCCCAGCATTTT.

This clone was observed once. V usage is TRBV6-5 and J usage is TRBJ2-7, with D possibly matching TRBD1 (7 bases). Germline V gene sequence: CDR1 MNHEY, CDR2 SVGAGI. The V and J ends lost 7 bases and 3 bases respectively, with 16 bases between them. The CDR3 sequence is 14 residues long. The CDR3 DNA reads as TGTGCCAGCACCAGGGGGGTCGGCGTCTACGAGCAGTACTTC. This translates into CASTRGVGVYEQYF.

The rearrangement links TRBV30 to TRBJ2-2; D call uncertain. Trimming took 1 base from V and 6 from J, leaving 12 bases between them. CDR3 length: 14 residues. Germline V gene data show CDR1 as GTSNPN and CDR2 as SVGIG (reference sequence). The CDR3 region is CAWSGSLNAGELFF. The CDR3 DNA sequence: TGTGCCTGGAGTGGGAGTCTCAACGCCGGGGAGCTGTTTTTT.

The chain couples TRBV4-2 to TRBJ2-1; the D gene could be TRBD1 or TRBD2 (5 bases each). The germline CDR1 and CDR2 sequences are LGHNA and YNFKEQ. The ends were cut back, 1 base at V and 5 bases at J, with 12 bases in the middle. The CDR3 runs 15 residues. CDR3 sequence reads: CASSQVIGTNNEQFF. CDR3 bases: TGTGCCAGCAGCCAAGTAATCGGGACCAACAATGAGCAGTTCTTC.

The chain recombines TRBV5-1 with TRBJ1-5, with a possible D match to TRBD1 (5 bases). V was cut by 2 bases and J by 0 bases, with 9 bases left in between. The CDR3 contains 15 residues. Germline CDR1 reads SGHRS; CDR2 reads YFSETQ. This CDR3 is CASSLSGGSNQPQHF. For the CDR3, the DNA is TGCGCCAGCAGCTTATCTGGGGGTAGCAATCAGCCCCAGCATTTT.

V and J are TRBV6-1 and TRBJ1-2, with D uncertain. Germline V gene sequence: CDR1 MNHNS, CDR2 SASEGT. CDR3 size: 13 residues. The ends were cut back, 1 base at V and 2 bases at J, with 5 bases in the middle. The CDR3 DNA reads as TGTGCCAGCAGTGAAGTACAGAACTATGGCTACACCTTC. Amino acid sequence: CASSEVQNYGYTF.

This clone was counted a single time. The V call is TRBV7-9, the J call TRBJ1-1; the D is unclear. V was clipped by 4 bases and J by 2 bases, with 11 bases between them. This CDR3 region has 14 residues. Germline CDR1 is SEHNR and CDR2 is FQNEAQ (reference sequence). The chain's CDR3 is CASSSGPPNTEAFF. The CDR3 nucleotides read TGTGCCAGCAGCTCCGGACCCCCAAACACTGAAGCTTTCTTT.

The chain has TRBV10-1 and TRBJ2-5, with D maybe TRBD2 (5 bases). Trimming removed 4 bases from V and 5 bases from J, with 14 bases in between. The CDR3 is 14 residues long. Per germline, CDR1 WNHNN and CDR2 SYGVQD (reference sequence). CDR3 region: CASSVLGDRETQYF. The DNA for the CDR3 is TGCGCCAGCAGTGTCCTCGGGGATCGGGAGACCCAGTACTTC.

This rearrangement joins TRBV6-6 to TRBJ2-3, with 9 bases that match TRBD2. The junction had 7 bases not matched to a gene; V was cut back by 0 bases and J by 6 bases. Germline CDR1 and CDR2: MNHNY and SVGAGI (reference sequence). This CDR3 comprises 16 residues. Written as DNA, the CDR3 is TGTGCCAGCAGTTACTCATCAAGGCGGGGGGGCGATACGCAGTATTTT. Residues: CASSYSSRRGGDTQYF.

This clone was seen a single time. This sequence joins TRBV11-2 and TRBJ1-2; D ambiguous. The germline V gene has CDR1 SGHAT and CDR2 FQNNGV. There are 14 residues in the CDR3. The V gene lost 0 bases and the J gene lost 2 bases, with 7 bases spanning the gap. CDR3 DNA sequence: TGTGCCAGCAGCTTAGATATGCGGAACTATGGCTACACCTTC. The encoded protein is CASSLDMRNYGYTF.

This clone was observed a few times. This sequence joins TRBV11-2 and TRBJ2-1; D is undetermined. This CDR3 is 13 amino acids long. Trimming left V 1 base short and J 8 bases short, with 9 bases between. Germline V CDR1 and CDR2: SGHAT, FQNNGV. The CDR3 bases are TGTGCCAGCAGCTTAGTTTTGTTTGATGAGCAGTTCTTC. Its protein product is CASSLVLFDEQFF.